This T cell receptor beta chain was retrieved from a study of post-analysis software for immune sequencing data. For the study at large: Recorded subtypes: relapsing-remitting, secondary progressive, progressive-relapsing; some patients unannotated. Broader study findings: When patients were compared with controls, about 5 TRBV segments were more frequent, TRBV5-6, TRBV5-1 and TRBV20-1 among them. Versus controls, multiple sclerosis patients showed significantly lower diversity (normalized Chao1). Under the F measure, samples that were prepared in one batch clustered strongly together.

Remarks on this clonotype: Its antigen is not known.

TCR beta cDNA libraries had unique molecular identifiers. Each sample of roughly 0.85 to 11 million input T cells yielded about 500,000 cDNA molecules, so each molecule approximated one T cell. TCRdb reprocessed the PCR reads via MiXCR and lists one record per CDR3 protein. In the table there are roughly 700,000 distinct CDR3 sequences, 25% to 30% of which are singletons. V shed 6 bases and J shed 6 bases, with 21 bases lying between them. Germline V CDR1 and CDR2: MNHEY, SVGEGT. This CDR3 comprises 15 residues. The sequenced material came from blood. The sequence was collected from a girl aged 10 to 17 with multiple sclerosis. V is TRBV6-2 or TRBV6-3 and J is TRBJ2-7; perhaps TRBD1 as D (6 bases). In DNA, the CDR3 is TGTGCCAGCAGCCGCCCCCGGGACAAAGCTTCCGAGCAGTACTTC. Translation: CASSRPRDKASEQYF.